The next 25 T cell receptor beta chains were all read from a single sample in a study of CXCR3-negative and CXCR3-positive naive CD8 T cells. Study-wide results and caveats: CXCR3-positive naive cells had more hydrophobic TRB CDR3s than CXCR3-negative naive cells.

These receptors are not linked to any known antigen. The study made its TRB cDNA libraries by 5' RACE, adding UMI labels. TCRdb reprocessed the 5' RACE reads, keeping one entry per CDR3 protein, no DNA. The table gives about 98,000 distinct CDR3 sequences; the top ten clones make up 0.82% of it. The sample was naive CXCR3+ CD8+ T cells from blood. Subset given: CD45RO-CCR7+CD27+CD95- naive CD8+ T cells expressing CXCR3 (TNR3+). The receptors were sampled from a human donor in good health. Some clones in this sample may be carry-over from other donors' samples.

J is TRBJ2-7 and V is TRBV27; TCRdb's D call, TRBD1, is unchecked because there is no DNA. Germline CDR1 is MNHEY and CDR2 is SMNVEV (reference sequence). The CDR3 covers 13 residues. The CDR3 here is CASRQGASYEQYF.

The CDR3: CASSQMDVVGEQYF. J is TRBJ2-7 and V is TRBV4-3. The germline gives CDR1 LGHNA, CDR2 YSLEER. This CDR3 region has 14 residues.

The gene calls are TRBV12-3 or TRBV12-4 and TRBJ1-2; there is no DNA to check the TCRdb D call of TRBD1. The CDR3 is 15 amino acids. The CDR3 region is CASSFWAGEGNGYTF.

V gene TRBV18 combines with J gene TRBJ2-4; TCRdb outputs TRBD1, but without DNA this stays unchecked. Germline V CDR1 and CDR2: KGHSH, LQKENI. The CDR3 is made up of 22 amino acids. CDR3 amino acids: CALAGWGENILHTAPWEIIQYF.

V gene TRBV5-1 combines with J gene TRBJ1-1; the TRBD1 assignment by TCRdb is unverifiable without DNA. The CDR3 is 15 residues long. Germline-derived CDR1 and CDR2 are SGHRS and YFSETQ. CDR3 in amino acids: CASSLVPGGITEAFF.

The chain recombines TRBV6-2 or TRBV6-3 with TRBJ1-2; checking the TCRdb D call of TRBD1 is not possible without DNA. Germline V gene sequence: CDR1 MNHEY, CDR2 SVGEGT. This CDR3 spans 15 amino acids. CDR3 in amino acids: CASRGGAQETYGYTF.

This chain connects TRBV12-3 or TRBV12-4 to TRBJ2-3; the TRBD2 assignment by TCRdb is unverifiable without DNA. This CDR3 is 17 amino acids long. The CDR3 loop reads CASSLPPRALPTDTQYF.

The chain employs TRBV9 and TRBJ2-1; no DNA is available, so the TRBD1 call from TCRdb remains unchecked. The CDR3 consists of 15 residues. CDR1 and CDR2 (germline): SGDLS, YYNGEE. The CDR3: CASGAPYGGLNEQFF.

The V call is TRBV28, the J call TRBJ2-5. Germline V CDR1 and CDR2: MDHEN, SYDVKM. The CDR3 totals 14 residues. CDR3 amino acids: CASSLFPREETQYF.

J is TRBJ1-1 and V is TRBV27; TCRdb's D call of TRBD1 is untestable without DNA. The CDR3 is made up of 14 amino acids. In germline, CDR1 is MNHEY, CDR2 SMNVEV (reference sequence). CDR3 protein: CASTWTGANTEAFF.

The chain carries TRBV15 and TRBJ2-1; TCRdb designates TRBD2, a call that cannot be tested without DNA. Germline CDR1 reads LNHNV; CDR2 reads YYDKDF (reference sequence). CDR3 size: 17 residues. The CDR3 sequence: CATSPEQASGAYNEQFF.

The V gene is TRBV29-1, the J gene TRBJ2-3; there is no DNA to check the TCRdb D call of TRBD1. The CDR3 consists of 17 residues. CDR1 and CDR2 from the germline V gene are SQVTM and ANQGSEA. CDR3 region: CSVDIPSHSTATDTQYF.

V and J are TRBV25-1 and TRBJ1-6; TCRdb's assignment of TRBD1 cannot be checked, as there is no DNA. This CDR3 region has 15 residues. Looked up from germline, CDR1 is MGHDK and CDR2 is SYGVNS. The CDR3 sequence is CASSDPEQGDSPLHF. Complete variable domain (other parts from reference TRBV25-1 and TRBJ1-6): EADIYQTPRYLVIGTGKKITLECSQTMGHDKMYWYQQDPGMELHLIHYSYGVNSTEKGDLSSESTVSRIRTEHFPLTLESARPSHTSQYLCASSDPEQGDSPLHFGNGTRLTVT.

The rearrangement uses TRBV3-1 and TRBJ1-4; TCRdb picks TRBD1, but there is no DNA to check that call. The CDR3 runs to 16 residues. The germline CDR1 and CDR2 sequences are LGHDT and YNNKEL (reference sequence). The CDR3 sequence is CASSQAEQGSHEKLFF. Full variable domain (remainder filled in from reference TRBV3-1 and TRBJ1-4): DTAVSQTPKYLVTQMGNDKSIKCEQNLGHDTMYWYKQDSKKFLKIMFSYNNKELIINETVPNRFSPKSPDKAHLNLHINSLELGDSAVYFCASSQAEQGSHEKLFFGSGTQLSVL.

The gene calls are TRBV10-2 and TRBJ2-7; TCRdb proposes TRBD1, but this gene call is untestable without DNA. The length of the CDR3 is 13 residues. Germline loops: CDR1 WSHSY, CDR2 SAAADI. The CDR3: CASSGGLTYEQYF.

The chain combines TRBV28 with TRBJ1-3; as DNA is missing, the TRBD1 call by TCRdb cannot be tested. The V gene's germline CDR1 is MDHEN and CDR2 SYDVKM. CDR3 length: 19 residues. CDR3 sequence: CASSEGLYPLTYSGNTIYF.

The rearrangement links TRBV15 to TRBJ1-1; absent DNA, TCRdb's TRBD1 call cannot be checked. The V gene's germline CDR1 is LNHNV and CDR2 YYDKDF (reference sequence). The CDR3 contains 14 residues. The CDR3 here is CATSREGQGNEAFF.

The chain recombines TRBV3-1 with TRBJ2-5; as DNA is missing, the TRBD2 call by TCRdb cannot be tested. This CDR3 is 14 amino acids long. Germline assignment: CDR1 LGHDT and CDR2 YNNKEL (reference sequence). The CDR3 sequence: CASSKTSGQETQYF.

This sequence joins TRBV7-6 and TRBJ1-1; the D call from TCRdb, TRBD1, cannot be confirmed without DNA. The germline gives CDR1 SGHVS, CDR2 FNYEAQ. This CDR3 spans 14 amino acids. The CDR3 here is CASSPGTGHTEAFF.

The chain joins TRBV27 to TRBJ2-7; lacking DNA, the TRBD1 call made by TCRdb goes unchecked. The germline V gene has CDR1 MNHEY and CDR2 SMNVEV (reference sequence). The CDR3 spans 17 residues. The CDR3 here is CASSPATGTFSVYEQYF.

The J gene is TRBJ2-7, the V gene TRBV28; TCRdb names TRBD1, which stays unverified in the absence of DNA. Germline V gene lookup returns CDR1 MDHEN and CDR2 SYDVKM. The CDR3 is 16 residues long. CDR3 protein: CASSPNGVPLSYEQYF. The full variable domain, with the rest looked up from reference TRBV28 and TRBJ2-7, is DVKVTQSSRYLVKRTGEKVFLECVQDMDHENMFWYRQDPGLGLRLIYFSYDVKMKEKGDIPEGYSVSREKKERFSLILESASTNQTSMYLCASSPNGVPLSYEQYFGPGTRLTVT.

J is TRBJ2-6 and V is TRBV5-1; without DNA, the TCRdb call of TRBD1 cannot be checked. The germline V gene has CDR1 SGHRS and CDR2 YFSETQ. This CDR3 is built from 20 residues. This CDR3 is CASSVKTLGQGREGANVLTF.

The rearrangement joins TRBV29-1 to TRBJ2-1; no DNA is available, so the TRBD1 call from TCRdb remains unchecked. CDR3 size: 16 residues. CDR1 SQVTM and CDR2 ANQGSEA come from the germline V gene. The CDR3 loop reads CSVEALTEISYNEQFF.

The chain has TRBV7-8 and TRBJ2-1; the TRBD2 assignment by TCRdb is unverifiable without DNA. Germline CDR1 is SGHVS and CDR2 is FQNEAQ. The CDR3 extends over 21 amino acids. The CDR3 is CASSFKGPGPGRGFSYNEQFF.

The rearrangement joins TRBV27 to TRBJ2-2. The CDR3 length is 12 residues. CDR1 MNHEY and CDR2 SMNVEV come from the germline V gene (reference sequence). This chain's CDR3 is CASSLSPGELFF.